A selection of T cell receptor beta chains follows, all from one sample in a study of cytomegalovirus exposure and HLA in healthy donors. The protocol was immunoSEQ multiplex PCR, while the TCRdb copy is restricted to in-frame clones and leaves out a portion. The data contain 150,000 to 200,000 clones, around 70% of them singletons. Sequences were obtained from PBMCs. These receptors were obtained from a male donor in good health and CMV-seronegative. Both conserved end residues are part of each CDR3. Each record gives: CDR3 protein, CDR3 DNA, D gene, clone size, V gene, J gene. The D gene is left open where the match is weak. For some rows the clone size is stated as once, few or many, or as a class when expanded; others skip it.

cdr3_aa: CASSIGDRGFYEQYF; cdr3_nt: TGTGCCAGTAGTATTGGGGACAGGGGTTTCTACGAGCAGTACTTC; d_call: TRBD1; clone_size: NA; v_call: TRBV19; j_call: TRBJ2-7
cdr3_aa: CASSAEGAGNTIYF; cdr3_nt: TGTGCCAGCAGCGCAGAGGGGGCTGGAAACACCATATATTTT; d_call: NA; clone_size: few; v_call: TRBV9; j_call: TRBJ1-3
cdr3_aa: CSVGNDRVGQPQHF; cdr3_nt: TGCAGCGTTGGAAATGACAGGGTTGGGCAGCCCCAGCATTTT; d_call: TRBD1; clone_size: NA; v_call: TRBV29-1; j_call: TRBJ1-5
cdr3_aa: CASSPRTRGSTDTQYF; cdr3_nt: TGTGCCAGCAGCCCCAGGACTAGAGGTAGCACAGATACGCAGTATTTT; d_call: TRBD2; clone_size: NA; v_call: TRBV9; j_call: TRBJ2-3
cdr3_aa: CASSQGWQGERRGYTF; cdr3_nt: TGCGCCAGCAGCCAAGGATGGCAGGGGGAACGACGTGGCTACACCTTC; d_call: TRBD1; clone_size: NA; v_call: TRBV4-1; j_call: TRBJ1-2
cdr3_aa: CASSPPGRSAGNSPLHF; cdr3_nt: TGCGCCAGCAGTCCCCCAGGGAGATCAGCGGGTAATTCACCCCTCCACTTT; d_call: NA; clone_size: NA; v_call: TRBV4-1; j_call: TRBJ1-6
cdr3_aa: CASSTQREWSDNEQFF; cdr3_nt: TGCGCCAGCAGCACTCAGCGGGAGTGGTCTGACAATGAGCAGTTCTTC; d_call: TRBD2; clone_size: NA; v_call: TRBV4-3; j_call: TRBJ2-1
cdr3_aa: CAIRTGGDGYTF; cdr3_nt: TGTGCCATCAGAACAGGGGGCGATGGCTACACCTTC; d_call: TRBD1; clone_size: NA; v_call: TRBV10-3; j_call: TRBJ1-2
cdr3_aa: CSVGPGQGTNGYTF; cdr3_nt: TGCAGCGTTGGACCGGGACAGGGAACGAATGGCTACACCTTC; d_call: TRBD1; clone_size: NA; v_call: TRBV29-1; j_call: TRBJ1-2
cdr3_aa: CASSLEQGYGAFF; cdr3_nt: TGTGCCAGCAGTTTAGAACAGGGGTATGGGGCTTTCTTT; d_call: TRBD1; clone_size: NA; v_call: TRBV28; j_call: TRBJ1-1
cdr3_aa: CASSQELGGSWGNQPQHF; cdr3_nt: TGCGCCAGCAGCCAAGAATTGGGGGGATCATGGGGCAATCAGCCCCAGCATTTT; d_call: NA; clone_size: NA; v_call: TRBV4-1; j_call: TRBJ1-5
cdr3_aa: CASRRDRAGTDTQYF; cdr3_nt: TGTGCCAGCAGGAGGGACAGGGCGGGAACAGATACGCAGTATTTT; d_call: TRBD1; clone_size: few; v_call: TRBV6-5; j_call: TRBJ2-3
cdr3_aa: CASSFVGASYNEQFF; cdr3_nt: TGTGCCAGCAGTTTTGTGGGAGCGTCTTACAATGAGCAGTTCTTC; d_call: NA; clone_size: NA; v_call: TRBV27; j_call: TRBJ2-1
cdr3_aa: CASRPQSTDTQYF; cdr3_nt: TGTGCCAGCAGACCGCAGAGCACAGATACGCAGTATTTT; d_call: NA; clone_size: NA; v_call: TRBV6-5; j_call: TRBJ2-3
cdr3_aa: CAWSLGGDTIYF; cdr3_nt: TGTGCCTGGAGTCTCGGGGGGGACACCATATATTTT; d_call: NA; clone_size: NA; v_call: TRBV30; j_call: TRBJ1-3